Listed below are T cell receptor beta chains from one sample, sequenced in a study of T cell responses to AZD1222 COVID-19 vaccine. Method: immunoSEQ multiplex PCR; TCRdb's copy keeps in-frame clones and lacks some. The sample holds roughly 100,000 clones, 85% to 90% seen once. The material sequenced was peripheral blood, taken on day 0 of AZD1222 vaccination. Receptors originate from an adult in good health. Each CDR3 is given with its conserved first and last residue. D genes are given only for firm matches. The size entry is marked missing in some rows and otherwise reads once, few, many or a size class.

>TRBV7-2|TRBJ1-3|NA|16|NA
CASSQRGPYAGNTIYF
TGTGCCAGCAGTCAACGGGGCCCTTATGCTGGAAACACCATATATTTT
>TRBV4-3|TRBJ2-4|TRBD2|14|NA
CASSQSGGYNIQYF
TGCGCCAGCAGCCAAAGCGGGGGCTACAACATTCAGTACTTC
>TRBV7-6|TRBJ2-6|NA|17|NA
CASSLAGRSSGANVLTF
TGTGCCAGCAGCTTGGCGGGGAGGTCCTCTGGGGCCAACGTCCTGACTTTC
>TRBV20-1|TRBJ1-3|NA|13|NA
CSASLGSGNTIYF
TGCAGTGCTAGTTTAGGGTCTGGAAACACCATATATTTT
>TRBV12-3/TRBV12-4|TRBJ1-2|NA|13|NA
CASSLVQGLGYTF
TGTGCCAGCAGTTTAGTCCAGGGGCTAGGCTACACCTTC
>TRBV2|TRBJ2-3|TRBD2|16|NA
CARGRGLAESTDTQYF
TGTGCCAGGGGGAGGGGACTAGCGGAATCCACAGATACGCAGTATTTT
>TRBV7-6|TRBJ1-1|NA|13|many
CASSLDSYTEAFF
TGTGCCAGCAGCTTAGACAGCTACACTGAAGCTTTCTTT
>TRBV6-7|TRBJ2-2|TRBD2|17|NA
CASSFIGTSGSGGELFF
TGTGCCAGCAGTTTTATCGGGACTAGCGGGTCGGGCGGGGAGCTGTTTTTT
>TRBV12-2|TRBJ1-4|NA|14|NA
CASRLVLEGFGLFF
TGTGCAAGTCGCTTAGTTCTGGAGGGATTTGGACTGTTTTTT
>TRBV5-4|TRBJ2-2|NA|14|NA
CASSLDPNTGELFF
TGTGCCAGCAGCTTGGACCCGAACACCGGGGAGCTGTTTTTT
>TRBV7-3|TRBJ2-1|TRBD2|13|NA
CASSLREGNEQFF
TGTGCCAGCAGCTTACGGGAGGGCAATGAGCAGTTCTTC
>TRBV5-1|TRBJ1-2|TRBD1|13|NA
CASSWWTGNGYTF
TGCGCCAGCAGCTGGTGGACAGGGAATGGCTACACCTTC
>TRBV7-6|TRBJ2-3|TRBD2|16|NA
CASSPGERGGRDTQYF
TGTGCCAGCAGCCCCGGAGAGCGGGGGGGGCGGGATACGCAGTATTTT
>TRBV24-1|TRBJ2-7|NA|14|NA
CATSEPGSSYEQYF
TGTGCCACCAGTGAACCAGGGAGCTCCTACGAGCAGTACTTC
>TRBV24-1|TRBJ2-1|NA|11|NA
CATSEYNEQFF
TGTGCCACCAGTGAGTACAATGAGCAGTTCTTC
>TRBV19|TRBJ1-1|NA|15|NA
CASSTRKGPNTEAFF
TGTGCCAGTAGTACTCGAAAGGGCCCGAACACTGAAGCTTTCTTT
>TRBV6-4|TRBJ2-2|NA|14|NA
CASRERPVTGELFF
TGTGCCAGCAGAGAAAGACCGGTCACCGGGGAGCTGTTTTTT
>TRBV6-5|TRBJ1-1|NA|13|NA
CASRRGGSTEAFF
TGTGCCAGCCGGCGGGGCGGGAGCACTGAAGCTTTCTTT
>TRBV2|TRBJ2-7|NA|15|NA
CASTLGQGGRYEQYF
TGTGCCAGCACTTTGGGCCAAGGGGGGAGGTACGAGCAGTACTTC
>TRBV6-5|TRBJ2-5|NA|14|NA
CASRLGGPGETQYF
TGTGCCAGCCGCCTCGGCGGGCCGGGAGAGACCCAGTACTTC
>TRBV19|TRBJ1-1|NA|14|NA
CASSPTDRPLQAFF
TGTGCCAGTAGTCCCACAGACAGACCCTTGCAAGCTTTCTTT
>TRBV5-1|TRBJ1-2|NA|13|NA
CASSLEGNYGYTF
TGCGCCAGCAGCTTGGAAGGGAACTATGGCTACACCTTC
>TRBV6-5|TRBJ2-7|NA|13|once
CASRAGGTYEQYF
TGTGCCAGCAGGGCCGGGGGAACCTACGAGCAGTACTTC
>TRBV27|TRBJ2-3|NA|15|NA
CASSLAQSGGDTQYF
TGTGCCAGCAGTTTAGCCCAGTCCGGGGGAGATACGCAGTATTTT
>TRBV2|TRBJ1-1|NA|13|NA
CASSRTVNTEAFF
TGTGCCAGCAGTCGGACAGTGAACACTGAAGCTTTCTTT
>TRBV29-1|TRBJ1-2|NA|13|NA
CSVETGQVYGYTF
TGCAGCGTTGAAACAGGACAAGTCTATGGCTACACCTTC
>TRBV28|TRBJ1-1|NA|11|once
CASGLWGEAFF
TGTGCCAGCGGGCTGTGGGGTGAAGCTTTCTTT
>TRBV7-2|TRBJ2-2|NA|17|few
CASSPQPSGFGTGELFF
TGTGCCAGCAGCCCTCAGCCGTCTGGGTTCGGAACCGGGGAGCTGTTTTTT
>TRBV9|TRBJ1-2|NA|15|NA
CASSVAAGPNYGYTF
TGTGCCAGCAGCGTAGCGGCAGGACCTAACTATGGCTACACCTTC
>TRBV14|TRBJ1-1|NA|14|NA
CASSQGMGNTEAFF
TGTGCCAGCAGCCAAGGTATGGGGAACACTGAAGCTTTCTTT
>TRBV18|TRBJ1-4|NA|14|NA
CASSPEVGVLKLFF
TGTGCCAGCTCACCAGAGGTTGGGGTGTTAAAACTGTTTTTT
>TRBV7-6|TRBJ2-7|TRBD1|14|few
CASSVGTGRNEQYF
TGTGCCAGCAGCGTCGGGACAGGGAGGAATGAGCAGTACTTC
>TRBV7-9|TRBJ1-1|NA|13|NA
CASSLDRDTEAFF
TGTGCCAGCAGCTTAGACCGGGACACTGAAGCTTTCTTT
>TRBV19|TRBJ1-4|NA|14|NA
CASSAQGFYEKLFF
TGTGCCAGTAGTGCGCAGGGGTTTTATGAAAAACTGTTTTTT
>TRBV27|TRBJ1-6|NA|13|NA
CASSFSPTAPLHF
TGTGCCAGCAGTTTCTCGCCGACGGCACCCCTCCACTTT
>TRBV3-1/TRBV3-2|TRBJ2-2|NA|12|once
CASSKGTGELFF
TGTGCCAGCAGCAAGGGTACCGGGGAGCTGTTTTTT
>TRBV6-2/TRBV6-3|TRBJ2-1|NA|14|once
CASSYGAAYNEQFF
TGTGCCAGCAGTTATGGGGCAGCCTACAATGAGCAGTTCTTC
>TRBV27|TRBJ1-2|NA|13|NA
CASSFEGWHGYTF
TGTGCCAGCAGTTTCGAGGGGTGGCATGGCTACACCTTC